This T cell receptor (beta chain) was captured in a study of T cell responses to AZD1222 COVID-19 vaccine. Study-wide results and caveats: The donor group comprised mostly white British people and more females; the analysis possibly underestimated clonal diversity. Vaccine-associated CD4 TCRs ranged over spike, dominating at 160-218 and 743-854.

Assay used: immunoSEQ multiplex PCR; TCRdb lists only in-frame clones, some missing. This table has 92,000 or so clones, about 89% appearing once. For this clone: Antigen specificity is unknown.

Recipients boosted at about 4 weeks or about 12 weeks are pooled. CDR1 and CDR2 from the germline V gene are KGHSH and LQKENI. The CDR3 runs to 12 residues. The ends were cut back, 2 bases at V and 4 bases at J, with 5 bases in the middle. The sample here was peripheral blood, taken 28 days after the second AZD1222 dose. This TCR came from an adult who received the AZD1222 COVID-19 vaccine. This chain links TRBV18 with TRBJ1-2, with D perhaps TRBD1 (5 bases). CDR3 region: CASSPDSYGYTF. The DNA for the CDR3 is TGTGCCAGCTCACCAGACAGCTATGGCTACACCTTC.